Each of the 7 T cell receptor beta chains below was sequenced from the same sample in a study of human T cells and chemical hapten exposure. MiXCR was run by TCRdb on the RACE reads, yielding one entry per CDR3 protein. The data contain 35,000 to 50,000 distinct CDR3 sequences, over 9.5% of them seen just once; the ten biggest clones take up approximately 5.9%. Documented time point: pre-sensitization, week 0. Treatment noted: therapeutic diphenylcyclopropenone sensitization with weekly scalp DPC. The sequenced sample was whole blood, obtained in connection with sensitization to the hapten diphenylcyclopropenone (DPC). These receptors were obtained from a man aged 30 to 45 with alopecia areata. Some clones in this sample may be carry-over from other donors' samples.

The CDR3 reads CASGNLGGETQYF. CDR3 in DNA: TGTGCCAGCGGCAATCTCGGGGGAGAGACCCAGTACTTC. The genes are TRBV7-2 and TRBJ2-5; D may be TRBD2 (6 bases). V was clipped by 8 bases and J by 4 bases, with 14 bases between them. Germline V gene sequence: CDR1 SGHTA, CDR2 FQGNSA. CDR3 length: 13 amino acids.

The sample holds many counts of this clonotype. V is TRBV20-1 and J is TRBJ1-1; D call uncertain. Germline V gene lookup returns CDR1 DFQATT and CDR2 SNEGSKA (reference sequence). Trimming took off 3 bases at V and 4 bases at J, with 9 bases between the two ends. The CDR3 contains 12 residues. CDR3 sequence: CSASVGSTEAFF. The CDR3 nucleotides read TGCAGTGCTAGTGTAGGGTCCACTGAAGCTTTCTTT.

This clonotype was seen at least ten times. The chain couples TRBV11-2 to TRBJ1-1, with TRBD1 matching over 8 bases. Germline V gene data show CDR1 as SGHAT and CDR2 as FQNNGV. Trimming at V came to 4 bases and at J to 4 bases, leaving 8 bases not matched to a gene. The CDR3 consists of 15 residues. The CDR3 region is CASSSVETGVTEAFF. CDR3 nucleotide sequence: TGTGCCAGCAGCTCAGTTGAGACAGGGGTCACTGAAGCTTTCTTT.

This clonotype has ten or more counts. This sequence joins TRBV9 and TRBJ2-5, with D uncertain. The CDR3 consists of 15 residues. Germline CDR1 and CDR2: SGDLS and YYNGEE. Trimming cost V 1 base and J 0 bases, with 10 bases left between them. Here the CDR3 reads CASSVWVGDQETQYF. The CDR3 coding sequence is TGTGCCAGCAGCGTATGGGTAGGCGACCAAGAGACCCAGTACTTC.

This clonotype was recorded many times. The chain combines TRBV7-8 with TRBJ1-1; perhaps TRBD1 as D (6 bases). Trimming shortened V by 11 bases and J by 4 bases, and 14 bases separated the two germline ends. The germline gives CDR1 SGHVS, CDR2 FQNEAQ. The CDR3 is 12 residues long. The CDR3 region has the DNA TGTGCCGGAAACAGGGTTTTCACTGAAGCTTTCTTT. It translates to CAGNRVFTEAFF.

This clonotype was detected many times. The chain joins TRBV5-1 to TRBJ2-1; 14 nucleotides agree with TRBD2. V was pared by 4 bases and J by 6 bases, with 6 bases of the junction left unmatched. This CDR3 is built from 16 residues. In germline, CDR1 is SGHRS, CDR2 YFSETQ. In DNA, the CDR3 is TGCGCCAGCAGCCCTGGACTAGCGGGAGGTAGCAATGAGCAGTTCTTC. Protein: CASSPGLAGGSNEQFF.

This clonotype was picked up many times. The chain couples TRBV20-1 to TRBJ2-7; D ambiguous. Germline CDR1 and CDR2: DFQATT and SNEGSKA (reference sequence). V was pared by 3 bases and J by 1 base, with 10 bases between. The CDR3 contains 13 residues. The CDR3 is CSASFGLSYEQYV. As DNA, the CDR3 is TGCAGTGCTAGTTTCGGCTTATCCTACGAGCAGTACGTC.